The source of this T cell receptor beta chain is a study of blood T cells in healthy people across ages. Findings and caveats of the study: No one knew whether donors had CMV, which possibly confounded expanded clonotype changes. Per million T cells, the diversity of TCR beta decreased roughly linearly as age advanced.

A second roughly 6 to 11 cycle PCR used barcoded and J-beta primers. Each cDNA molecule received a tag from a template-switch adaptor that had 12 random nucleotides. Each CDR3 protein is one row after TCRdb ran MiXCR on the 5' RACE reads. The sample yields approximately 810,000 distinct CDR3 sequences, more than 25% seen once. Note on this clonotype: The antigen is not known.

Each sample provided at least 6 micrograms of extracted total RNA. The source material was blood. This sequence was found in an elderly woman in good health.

The CDR3 here is CASSLAVAGSGRRYEQYF. The CDR3 region has the DNA TGTGCCAGCAGCTTAGCGGTGGCAGGGTCGGGTAGGCGCTACGAGCAGTACTTC. V is TRBV7-8 and J is TRBJ2-7; weak D call: TRBD1 (5 bases). Germline V gene data show CDR1 as SGHVS and CDR2 as FQNEAQ. The CDR3 runs 18 residues. Trimming removed 0 bases from V and 3 bases from J, with 21 bases in between.